The next 32 T cell receptor beta chains were all read from a single sample in a study of blood T cell repertoires in COVID-19. The assay was immunoSEQ multiplex PCR, and TCRdb's table has in-frame clones only and misses some. The data contain a few hundred thousand clones, roughly 85% of them singletons. The sample comprised PBMCs or T cells enriched from blood (not recorded which). The origin of the receptors is a woman aged 40 to 50 with acute COVID-19.

The genes are TRBV7-9 and TRBJ1-3, with a possible D match to TRBD1 (5 bases). The CDR3 is made up of 13 amino acids. CDR1 and CDR2 from the germline V gene are SEHNR and FQNEAQ (reference sequence). V shed 6 bases and J shed 2 bases, with 8 bases lying between them. Written as DNA, the CDR3 is TGTGCCAGCAGGCAGGGTACTGGAAACACCATATATTTT. Its protein is CASRQGTGNTIYF.

The chain has TRBV4-1 and TRBJ1-1; D gene uncertain. This CDR3 is 16 amino acids long. Germline assignment: CDR1 MGHRA and CDR2 YSYEKL. The germline V and J ends were trimmed by 2 bases and 5 bases, with 18 bases remaining between them. The DNA for the CDR3 is TGCGCCAGCAGCCAACTATCACGTCTAATCGTGACTGAAGCTTTCTTT. Translation: CASSQLSRLIVTEAFF.

The genes are TRBV6-2 or TRBV6-3 and TRBJ2-2; 11 nucleotides align to TRBD2. The CDR3 is 16 residues long. Germline CDR1 MNHEY, CDR2 SVGEGT. Trimming took 8 bases from V and 3 from J; bases not matched to a gene: 8. The CDR3 DNA sequence: TGTGCCAGCGGTTCCCGACTAGCGGGATACACCGGGGAGCTGTTTTTT. Protein product: CASGSRLAGYTGELFF.

This chain links TRBV4-2 with TRBJ1-2; D is undetermined. Trimming left V 4 bases short and J 8 bases short, with 14 bases between. The CDR3 extends over 13 amino acids. The germline CDR1 and CDR2 sequences are LGHNA and YNFKEQ. The CDR3, as DNA: TGTGCCAGCAGCCGGGAGGGTGAGAGGGGCTACACCTTC. It is translated as CASSREGERGYTF.

The chain has TRBV24-1 and TRBJ1-4; the D gene is possibly TRBD1 (5 bases). Trimming stripped 7 bases from V and 2 bases from J, with 16 bases between. CDR1 is KGHDR and CDR2 is SFDVKD in the germline V gene. The CDR3 covers 16 residues. The CDR3 sequence is CATSQKTGGTNEKLFF. Here the CDR3 DNA reads TGTGCCACCAGCCAAAAAACAGGTGGCACTAATGAAAAACTGTTTTTT.

The chain is built from TRBV15 and TRBJ2-1; 8 nucleotides line up with TRBD2. V gave up 8 bases and J gave up 2 bases; unmatched junction bases: 14. Per germline, CDR1 LNHNV and CDR2 YYDKDF (reference sequence). This CDR3 has 17 residues. In DNA, the CDR3 is TGTGCCACCGCGGGCCCATCACTAGCGGACACCTACAATGAGCAGTTCTTC. It codes for CATAGPSLADTYNEQFF.

This chain links TRBV7-9 with TRBJ1-1, with D perhaps TRBD1 (6 bases). CDR1 and CDR2 (germline): SEHNR, FQNEAQ (reference sequence). The CDR3 totals 16 residues. Trimming left V 0 bases short and J 0 bases short, with 11 bases between. Written as DNA, the CDR3 is TGTGCCAGCAGCTTAGCGCAGGGGTTTTTGAACACTGAAGCTTTCTTT. Encoded protein: CASSLAQGFLNTEAFF.

This clone came up a few times. The chain is built from TRBV9 and TRBJ1-3, with no clear D. The length of the CDR3 is 16 residues. CDR1 and CDR2 from the germline V gene are SGDLS and YYNGEE. Trimming took 0 bases from V and 4 from J, leaving 14 bases between them. Here the CDR3 reads CASSVEEGRSGNTIYF. In DNA form, the CDR3 reads TGTGCCAGCAGCGTAGAGGAGGGTAGATCAGGAAACACCATATATTTT.

The gene calls are TRBV7-6 and TRBJ2-1; D is perhaps TRBD2 (6 bases). This CDR3 has 17 residues. Per the germline V gene, CDR1 is SGHVS and CDR2 is FNYEAQ. V was pared by 5 bases and J by 4 bases, with 21 bases between. The CDR3 reads CASSDQRRTKPYNEQFF. The DNA for the CDR3 is TGTGCCAGCAGCGATCAGAGGAGGACTAAACCATACAATGAGCAGTTCTTC.

V gene TRBV2 combines with J gene TRBJ2-2, with 7 bases identical to TRBD1. The CDR3 sequence is 13 residues long. Germline CDR1 and CDR2: SNHLY and FYNNEI. V trimming: 8 bases; J trimming: 4 bases; junction bases outside the gene matches: 4. CDR3: CASRGQATGELFF. The CDR3 DNA reads TGTGCCAGCCGAGGACAGGCCACCGGGGAGCTGTTTTTT.

This sequence joins TRBV5-6 and TRBJ1-2; D might be TRBD1 (5 bases). The V gene lost 0 bases and the J gene lost 4 bases, with 13 bases spanning the gap. Per germline, CDR1 SGHDT and CDR2 YYEEEE. This CDR3 region has 15 residues. The CDR3 sequence is CASSLGQGRSYGYTF. The CDR3 DNA follows: TGTGCCAGCAGCTTGGGGCAGGGTAGAAGCTATGGCTACACCTTC.

To note about this clone: Germline and junction disagree at one end, which may indicate a read error. The genes are TRBV28 and TRBJ2-7, with D possibly matching TRBD1 (6 bases). In germline, CDR1 is MDHEN, CDR2 SYDVKM. The length of the CDR3 is 12 residues. The DNA of the CDR3 is TGTGCCAGCAGTATTAATGAACAGGGTTACATCTTC. Translating it yields CASSINEQGYIF.

The CDR3 region is CASSLSRTADEQYF. As DNA, the CDR3 is TGTGCCAGCTCACTCTCCAGGACAGCGGACGAGCAGTACTTC. The chain recombines TRBV18 with TRBJ2-7, with a weak D call TRBD1 (6 bases). Germline CDR1 KGHSH, CDR2 LQKENI. There are 14 residues in the CDR3. Trimming pared 4 bases from V and 5 bases from J, leaving 15 bases between. The full variable domain, with the rest looked up from reference TRBV18 and TRBJ2-7, is NAGVMQNPRHLVRRRGQEARLRCSPMKGHSHVYWYRQLPEEGLKFMVYLQKENIIDESGMPKERFSAEFPKEGPSILRIQQVVRGDSAAYFCASSLSRTADEQYFGPGTRLTVT.

V is TRBV28 and J is TRBJ1-4; TRBD1 matches at 7 bases. The germline CDR1 and CDR2 sequences are MDHEN and SYDVKM. The V gene end was trimmed by 4 bases and the J gene end by 5 bases; junction bases not matched to a gene: 13. The CDR3 spans 17 residues. Here the CDR3 reads CASSSLNPRDRNEKLFF. Written as DNA, the CDR3 is TGTGCCAGCAGTTCCCTCAACCCCCGGGACAGAAATGAAAAACTGTTTTTT. Based on the CDR3 plus reference TRBV28 and TRBJ1-4, the full variable domain is DVKVTQSSRYLVKRTGEKVFLECVQDMDHENMFWYRQDPGLGLRLIYFSYDVKMKEKGDIPEGYSVSREKKERFSLILESASTNQTSMYLCASSSLNPRDRNEKLFFGSGTQLSVL.

DNA for the CDR3: TGTGCCAGCAGCCAAGGATACAGCGGACGGCAGGCGTCTTACAATGAGCAGTTCTTC. Its translation: CASSQGYSGRQASYNEQFF. The gene calls are TRBV3-1 (or the pseudogene TRBV3-2) and TRBJ2-1, with TRBD2 as a possible D gene (5 bases). The V gene lost 1 base and the J gene lost 4 bases, with 23 bases spanning the gap. Looked up from germline, CDR1 is LGHDT and CDR2 is YNNKEL (reference sequence). The CDR3 length is 19 residues.

The V call is TRBV7-2, the J call TRBJ1-5, with D maybe TRBD1 (6 bases). Trimming shortened V by 1 base and J by 0 bases, and 10 bases separated the two germline ends. In germline, CDR1 is SGHTA, CDR2 FQGNSA. This CDR3 has 16 amino acids. This CDR3 is CASSLGDRLSNQPQHF. CDR3 DNA sequence: TGTGCCAGCAGCTTAGGCGACAGGCTTAGCAATCAGCCCCAGCATTTT.

The genes are TRBV7-9 and TRBJ2-5; 12 positions agree with TRBD1. Germline V CDR1 and CDR2: SEHNR, FQNEAQ (reference sequence). Trimming took 7 bases from V and 5 from J; bases not matched to a gene: 14. The CDR3 is made up of 17 amino acids. The CDR3 nucleotides read TGTGCCAGCATCGCCTCCTCCCGGGACAGGGGGCGCGAGACCCAGTACTTC. This codes for CASIASSRDRGRETQYF.

For this clone: One end of the junction is discordant with germline, which a read error may explain. J is TRBJ2-4 and V is TRBV7-9; D gene ambiguous. CDR1 and CDR2 (germline): SEHNR, FQNEAQ (reference sequence). The CDR3 runs to 11 residues. The DNA of the CDR3 is TGTGCCAGCAGTCCCGAAGGAGCTGTGGACTTC. It codes for CASSPEGAVDF.

The table lists this clone with many counts. The chain links TRBV27 to TRBJ1-5; 8 bases are shared with TRBD1. In germline, CDR1 is MNHEY, CDR2 SMNVEV (reference sequence). The J segment lost 6 bases and the V segment lost 6 bases, leaving 7 bases of the junction unmatched. This CDR3 contains 14 residues. CDR3 residues: CASSPGQGSQPQHF. In nucleotides, the CDR3 is TGTGCCAGCAGCCCTGGACAGGGAAGTCAGCCCCAGCATTTT.

This rearrangement joins TRBV19 to TRBJ2-2; 10 nucleotides line up with TRBD2. The V segment lost 2 bases and the J segment 4 bases; nucleotides outside the gene matches: 13. The length of the CDR3 is 19 residues. Per the germline V gene, CDR1 is LNHDA and CDR2 is SQIVND (reference sequence). CDR3 protein: CASSIPRSQREGLTGELFF. The CDR3 bases are TGTGCCAGTAGTATACCCAGATCTCAGCGGGAGGGCCTCACCGGGGAGCTGTTTTTT.

The rearrangement uses TRBV19 and TRBJ1-5, with a possible D match to TRBD1 (5 bases). Trimming took 0 bases from V and 3 from J, leaving 12 bases between them. CDR1 and CDR2 from the germline V gene are LNHDA and SQIVND (reference sequence). The CDR3 loop spans 16 amino acids. The DNA for the CDR3 is TGTGCCAGTAGTATAGATCTCAAGGGGAACAATCAGCCCCAGCATTTT. Its protein product is CASSIDLKGNNQPQHF.

The chain carries TRBV6-5 and TRBJ2-5, with D possibly TRBD2 on 5 matching bases. Per the germline V gene, CDR1 is MNHEY and CDR2 is SVGAGI. The V and J ends lost 8 bases and 4 bases respectively, with 11 bases between them. The CDR3 length is 12 residues. As DNA, the CDR3 is TGTGCCAGCGGAGTTACTAGAGAGACCCAGTACTTC. The encoded protein is CASGVTRETQYF.

The chain's CDR3 is CASSGQAYNQPQHF. The CDR3 nucleotides are TGTGCCAGCAGTGGACAGGCCTACAATCAGCCCCAGCATTTT. V and J are TRBV2 and TRBJ1-5, with D perhaps TRBD1 (6 bases). This CDR3 spans 14 amino acids. Germline V gene data show CDR1 as SNHLY and CDR2 as FYNNEI. Trimming removed 4 bases at V and 3 bases at J, with 10 bases between.

The chain uses TRBV28 and TRBJ1-2; TRBD1 aligns across 11 bases. Trimming at V came to 1 base and at J to 8 bases, leaving 9 bases not matched to a gene. Germline V gene lookup returns CDR1 MDHEN and CDR2 SYDVKM. The CDR3 contains 16 residues. CDR3 in amino acids: CASSLSRRTGGGGYTF. The CDR3 region has the DNA TGTGCCAGCAGTTTATCCCGACGGACAGGGGGCGGCGGCTACACCTTC.

The chain recombines TRBV5-1 with TRBJ2-5; 13 nucleotides align to TRBD2. The CDR3 runs to 17 residues. CDR1 SGHRS and CDR2 YFSETQ come from the germline V gene. The J segment lost 0 bases and the V segment lost 3 bases, leaving 5 bases of the junction unmatched. The CDR3 sequence is CASSSGTSGMYQETQYF. CDR3 DNA: TGCGCCAGCAGCTCGGGGACTAGCGGGATGTACCAAGAGACCCAGTACTTC. Full variable domain (outside the CDR3, taken from reference TRBV5-1 and TRBJ2-5): KAGVTQTPRYLIKTRGQQVTLSCSPISGHRSVSWYQQTPGQGLQFLFEYFSETQRNKGNFPGRFSGRQFSNSRSEMNVSTLELGDSALYLCASSSGTSGMYQETQYFGPGTRLLVL.

The chain employs TRBV5-1 and TRBJ2-1, with 7 bases fitting TRBD2. Germline V gene sequence: CDR1 SGHRS, CDR2 YFSETQ. The CDR3 is 16 amino acids. The trim removed 0 bases at V and 0 bases at J, leaving 3 bases unmatched. The CDR3, as DNA: TGCGCCAGCAGCTTGGGTGGCGGGAGCTCCTACAATGAGCAGTTCTTC. Protein product: CASSLGGGSSYNEQFF.

This clone was picked up a small number of times. The V and J genes are TRBV19 and TRBJ1-6, with D perhaps matching TRBD1 (6 bases). The V gene lost 4 bases and the J gene lost 6 bases, with 25 bases spanning the gap. The CDR3 is 19 amino acids. CDR1 LNHDA and CDR2 SQIVND come from the germline V gene (reference sequence). CDR3 sequence: CASSTWTVRTFGTNSPLHF. CDR3 in DNA: TGTGCCAGTAGTACTTGGACAGTGAGGACATTCGGGACTAATTCACCCCTCCACTTT. Full variable domain (missing parts from reference TRBV19 and TRBJ1-6): DGGITQSPKYLFRKEGQNVTLSCEQNLNHDAMYWYRQDPGQGLRLIYYSQIVNDFQKGDIAEGYSVSREKKESFPLTVTSAQKNPTAFYLCASSTWTVRTFGTNSPLHFGNGTRLTVT.

The chain recombines TRBV27 with TRBJ2-1; 9 nucleotides line up with TRBD2. CDR3 length: 13 amino acids. V lost 6 bases to trimming and J lost 8 bases; unmatched junction nucleotides: 5. CDR1 and CDR2 (germline): MNHEY, SMNVEV (reference sequence). In DNA form, the CDR3 reads TGTGCCAGCAGAGAAATAGCGGGAGATGAGCAGTTCTTC. Residues: CASREIAGDEQFF.

J is TRBJ1-6 and V is TRBV5-5; D perhaps matches TRBD1 (5 bases). The CDR3 runs 16 residues. Trimming cost V 0 bases and J 8 bases, with 15 bases left between them. Germline V CDR1 and CDR2: SGHKS, YYEKEE (reference sequence). CDR3 in DNA: TGTGCCAGCAGCTTGGCGAGTGGCAGGGTAGATTCACCCCTCCACTTT. This gives the protein CASSLASGRVDSPLHF.

This clone has just one count. The rearrangement links TRBV6-5 to TRBJ2-5; tentatively, D is TRBD2 (6 bases). CDR1 is MNHEY, CDR2 SVGAGI, per germline. Between the trimmed V and J ends, which lost 6 bases and 5 bases, there was a span of 10 bases. The CDR3 contains 12 residues. The CDR3 DNA is TGTGCCAGCAGGGGGGACTTCGAGACCCAGTACTTC. The encoded protein is CASRGDFETQYF.

The V and J genes are TRBV10-3 and TRBJ2-5, with 12 bases identical to TRBD1. The CDR3 length is 16 residues. Germline loops: CDR1 ENHRY, CDR2 SYGVKD. J gave up 5 bases and V 3 bases, and 7 bases lay outside the gene matches. CDR3 DNA: TGTGCCATCAGTGACCCCGGGACAGGGGGCATGGAGACCCAGTACTTC. Amino acids: CAISDPGTGGMETQYF.

The chain uses TRBV29-1 and TRBJ1-1; D is unclear. The V and J ends lost 4 bases and 10 bases respectively, with 13 bases between them. In germline, CDR1 is SQVTM, CDR2 ANQGSEA. The CDR3 is 11 residues long. CDR3 DNA: TGCAGCGTTGTAAGGACTTTGGGAGCTTTCTTT. Protein: CSVVRTLGAFF.